This TCR beta chain was sequenced in a study of response to subunit inactivated influenza vaccine. Each CDR3 protein is one row after TCRdb ran MiXCR on the RT-PCR reads. The data contain 550,000 to 650,000 distinct CDR3 sequences, approximately 12% of them seen just once; the ten biggest clones take up about 9.4%. Notes on this clonotype: Its cognate antigen is unknown.

The study, taken as a whole, reports: After each seasonal influenza vaccination, few new T cells are recruited, the authors suggested.

Germline CDR1 reads LGHNA; CDR2 reads YNFKEQ. The V end lost 3 bases, the J end lost 4 bases, and 15 bases lay between the germline ends. CDR3 length: 15 residues. This sample comprised PBMCs from blood, obtained on the day of vaccination. The genes are TRBV4-2 and TRBJ2-5, with D perhaps being TRBD1 or TRBD2 (5 bases each). This clonotype was sampled from a man between 45 and 60 years old who received an inactivated influenza vaccine. CDR3 protein: CASSHEPEGPETQYF. The CDR3 nucleotides are TGTGCCAGCAGCCATGAGCCTGAGGGACCAGAGACCCAGTACTTC.